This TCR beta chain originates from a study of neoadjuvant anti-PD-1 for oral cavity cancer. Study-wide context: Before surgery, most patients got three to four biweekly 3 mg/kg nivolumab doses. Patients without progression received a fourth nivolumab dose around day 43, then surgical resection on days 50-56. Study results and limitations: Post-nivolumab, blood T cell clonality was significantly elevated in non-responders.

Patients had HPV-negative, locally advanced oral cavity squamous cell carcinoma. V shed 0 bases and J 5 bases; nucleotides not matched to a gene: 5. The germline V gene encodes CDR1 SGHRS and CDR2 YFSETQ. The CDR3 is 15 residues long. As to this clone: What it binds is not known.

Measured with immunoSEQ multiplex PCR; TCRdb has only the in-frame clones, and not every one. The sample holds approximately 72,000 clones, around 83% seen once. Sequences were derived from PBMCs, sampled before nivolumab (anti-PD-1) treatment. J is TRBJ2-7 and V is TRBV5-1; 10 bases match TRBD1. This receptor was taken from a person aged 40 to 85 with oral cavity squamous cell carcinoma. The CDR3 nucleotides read TGCGCCAGCAGCTTGGACGGACAGGGGGGAAACGAGCAGTACTTC. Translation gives CASSLDGQGGNEQYF. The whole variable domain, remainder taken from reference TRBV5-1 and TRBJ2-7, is KAGVTQTPRYLIKTRGQQVTLSCSPISGHRSVSWYQQTPGQGLQFLFEYFSETQRNKGNFPGRFSGRQFSNSRSEMNVSTLELGDSALYLCASSLDGQGGNEQYFGPGTRLTVT.